The sequence of this T cell receptor (beta chain) was determined in a study of T cell therapy after organ transplantation. Study at large: Short-term post-therapy blood was drawn 4 to 8 weeks after therapy ended. Regarding the study as a whole: Post-therapy CD8 clonality change correlated inversely with pretherapy clonality.

Using immunoSEQ multiplex PCR, the repertoire was profiled, and TCRdb retains in-frame clones only, with some absent. The sample records 15,000 to 20,000 clones, around 85% being singletons. This clone was observed a single time. What it binds is not known. Indicated time point: 4-8 weeks after completion of therapy. Germline V gene lookup returns CDR1 WSHSY and CDR2 SAAADI. V lost 1 base and J 0 bases, leaving 7 bases between the germline ends. The CDR3 covers 15 residues. V is TRBV10-2 and J is TRBJ1-3; no clear D gene. The clonotype was recovered from a human patient who had received a solid organ transplant and had CMV disease. Part of the T cells may come from the graft donor. This material consisted of CD8+ T cells from blood, taken after autologous CMV-specific T cell therapy. The DNA of the CDR3 is TGCGCCAGCAGTGAGTGGGTTAGCTCTGGAAACACCATATATTTT. This encodes CASSEWVSSGNTIYF.